This TCR beta chain was observed in a study of vaccination and CD4 T cells after COVID-19. By frequency in the sample, this clonotype is medium-sized. Its antigen is unidentified. The Oncomine TCR Beta short-read assay was what sequenced the DNA obtained from cultured CD4+ T cells. TCRdb re-called the PCR reads through MiXCR, storing one row per CDR3 protein. The data hold around 20,000 distinct CDR3 sequences, with 40% to 50% observed a single time. CDR3 length: 12 amino acids. From germline, CDR1 is MNHEY and CDR2 SVGEGT. V lost 2 bases and J 5 bases, leaving 4 bases between the germline ends. The treatment: roughly ten-day PBMC culture with coronavirus spike peptide pools or control peptides (ViraFEST assay).

Sequenced: cultured CD4+ T cells from blood. The gene calls are TRBV6-2 or TRBV6-3 and TRBJ1-5; the D is unclear. This clonotype was sampled from a human donor with COVID-19. The CDR3 DNA sequence: TGTGCCAGCAGTTACAGAGATCAGCCCCAGCATTTT. This encodes CASSYRDQPQHF.